This T cell receptor beta chain was recovered during a study of regulatory T cells in long-lasting Graves disease (dated by TCRdb to the early 2020s). Regarding the study in general: In the newly diagnosed Graves' disease group, patients had been taking antithyroid drugs for less than 3 months. Patients with persistent Graves' disease were compared with patients with newly diagnosed Graves' disease using TCR sequencing and RNA sequencing of peripheral blood. The study was conducted in China and was registered as a clinical trial. A total of some 33 samples were covered by TCR sequencing, comprising approximately 13 persistent and 20 newly diagnosed Graves' disease patients. On the study overall, not on this receptor specifically: More public clonotypes were shared among persistent patients (roughly 2,900) than among newly diagnosed patients (966). Sequencing and analysis were limited to the TCR beta chain. Because the primary lesion, thyroid tissue, could not be accessed, the study looked at peripheral blood alone. As a limitation, the authors acknowledged that the small sample size may reduce accuracy. Lower TCR Shannon entropy and fewer highly expanded clones were observed in persistent Graves' disease patients than in newly diagnosed patients, which suggested clonal expansion. Persistent disease showed preferential use of TRBV28, TRBJ1-2 and TRBJ2-5, whereas newly diagnosed disease favored TRBV20-1 and TRBJ2-1.

What this sample's time point label stands for: newly diagnosed GD, antithyroid drugs for less than 3 months. For both TCR sequencing and RNA sequencing, RNA was extracted from PBMCs using TRIzol. Graves' disease was diagnosed according to American Thyroid Association guidelines. Recruitment of patients was carried out at an endocrinology department in Xi'an, China. Each patient gave about 9.1 milliliters of peripheral blood, collected in an EDTA anticoagulant tube. Ficoll Paque Plus density gradient separation was used to isolate PBMCs, and no additional T cell sorting was done. An Agilent 2100 Bioanalyzer and agarose gel were used to check RNA quality, and a NanoDrop 2000 was used to measure RNA concentration. This clonotype was counted ten times or more. Its antigen remains unidentified. It has no much larger one-base neighbor in the sample; base qualities were not kept. The CDR3 has 16 amino acids, counting the end cysteine and phenylalanine. CDR3 DNA is the only sequence kept; it has 48 bases, read in frame from the first base. Sequences SGHDT (CDR1) and YYEEEE (CDR2) are obtained from the germline V gene. The trim is 4 bases for V and 2 bases for J, with a gap of 19 bases between the germline ends.

Receptors were amplified or captured by multiplex PCR. Reads for this sample came from an Illumina HiSeq 4000. iRepertoire HTBI primers and Arm-PCR amplification of CDR3 regions were used to construct TCR beta libraries. Before sequencing, the PCR products underwent gel purification. The paper's data handling went like this. Gene usage analysis of CDR3 amino acid clonotypes relied on the 55 to 80 TRBV and about 13 TRBJ segments identified across samples. Filtered high-quality paired reads were merged into contigs using COPE and FqMerger. BLAST was used to align contigs to the IMGT TRBV, TRBD and TRBJ reference genes, and CDR3 was defined following IMGT. Clonotypes above 0.1% frequency were classified as highly expanded clones. Repertoire diversity was measured by Shannon entropy, and V-J evenness by the Gini coefficient. A clonotype was considered public if more than one individual shared it. The public reads were run again by TCRdb, first through fastp at Q25 and then through MiXCR, and only productive beta chains were kept. One record per CDR3 amino acid sequence lists the most common genes and DNA. TCRdb, rather than the study authors, made the V and J calls. Counted in this sample were 400,000 to 550,000 distinct CDR3 sequences; about 15% of them appeared once. Roughly a tenth of the sample is taken by the ten largest.

The data also belong to a second study, concerning T cells in Graves' hyperthyroidism and ophthalmopathy. From that second study: Stable Graves' hyperthyroidism was defined as no progression to ophthalmopathy during 18 months of follow-up. Hyperthyroidism patients were newly diagnosed, had a disease duration of under 2 months, and were aged 18 to 65 years. The study excluded patients with uncontrolled infections, other autoimmune diseases, pregnancy or lactation. Diagnoses were based on clinical symptoms, serum thyroxine and TRAb, thyroid ultrasound and orbital computed tomography. The first round of RT-PCR for the TCR CDR3 was performed with the HTBI primer set and the Qiagen OneStep RT-PCR kit. Most expanded thyroid clonotypes (frequency above 0.001) were also detected in blood, a finding suggesting that blood repertoires may reflect thyroid immune responses. Ophthalmopathy was separated from stable hyperthyroidism by a 13 V-J signature model, with 85% to 90% sensitivity and approximately 81% specificity obtained in cross-validation and 80%/75% obtained in testing. In validation, progression to ophthalmopathy was predicted by the model with 70.59% sensitivity and 72.22% specificity, a median of roughly 6.4 months before onset. To identify distinguishing TCR V-J signatures, a discovery cohort of 100 or so patients was used, comprising 40 to 45 with Graves' ophthalmopathy and 57 with stable Graves' hyperthyroidism. Whether ophthalmopathy could be predicted prospectively was tested in an independent validation cohort made up of about 20 hyperthyroidism patients plus 17 patients who later progressed to ophthalmopathy. The roughly 100 discovery patients were randomly divided into training and test sets at a 7:3 ratio. In addition, the study compared T-cell repertoires in thyroid tissue and in blood from 6 or 7 Graves' hyperthyroidism patients. Following sampling, methimazole starting at 30 mg daily was given to hyperthyroidism patients, and high-dose intravenous methylprednisolone was given to ophthalmopathy patients. Libraries were constructed in a second round of multiplex PCR, after which size selection and purification were performed. Sequencing of the libraries was done on an Illumina HiSeq2000 using paired-end 100 bp reads. SOAPnuke was used to process the raw data, throwing out any read that contained adapters or uncalled bases, had a mean Phred below 15, or lacked an exact constant-primer or identifier match. High-quality paired reads were merged with COPE v1.2.5, and unique nucleotide sequences were defined as clonotypes. MiTCR v1.1 was used to align the clonotypes against IMGT TRBV, TRBD and TRBJ reference segments. Only V-J combinations with frequency above 0.0001, covering about 99% of repertoires, were analysed. The TCS score was defined as the ratio of F50 (clonal expansion) to E x V (chaos), calculated using BLOSUM62-based TCRdist between CDR3 peptides within each V-J. Welch's t-statistics and random forest reduced several hundred V-J features to around 14, which were used in a naive Bayes classifier (R e1071). No statistical method was used to set the sample size in advance, and investigators knew the group allocation. TCR Vbeta CDR3 sequencing of roughly 140 peripheral blood samples (over 40 ophthalmopathy, some 75 hyperthyroidism and roughly 17 progressor patients) is reported in the paper.

The sample in question was peripheral blood mononuclear cells (PBMCs), obtained at new diagnosis, from a patient treated with antithyroid drugs. The sequence was collected from a woman aged 25 to 45 with Graves disease. Donor details come from another sample of the same person, matched by shared clones. Recombination connected TRBV5-6 to TRBJ2-7; TRBD1 is possibly the D segment (6 matching bases). The DNA sequence is given as TGTGCCAGCAGCCGAACCACAGGGAGAAGGGCCTACGAGCAGTACTTC. Its protein product is CASSRTTGRRAYEQYF.